A selection of T cell receptor beta chains follows, all from one sample in a study of T cells after yellow fever vaccination. Each CDR3 protein gets one entry after TCRdb re-called the 5' RACE reads with MiXCR. Of 95,000 to 100,000 distinct CDR3 sequences listed, under 7% are singletons. The source was CD8+ T cells sorted from PBMCs, collected 10 days after the yellow fever booster vaccination. Receptors were obtained from a man between 18 and 29 years old who received the YFV17D yellow fever vaccine. Each CDR3 is given with its conserved first and last residue. Fields, in order: J gene, clone size, V gene, D gene, CDR3 DNA, CDR3 protein. D genes are given only for firm matches. Size is stated for part of the rows, as once, few or many counts, or as a class when the clone is expanded.

TRBJ2-6 | few | TRBV10-3 | . | TGTGCCATCAGCCGGGACCCCTGGGGCCTCTCTGGGGCCAACGTCCTGACTTTC | CAISRDPWGLSGANVLTF
TRBJ2-1 | . | TRBV5-5 | . | TGTGCCAGCGGGCGACGCGTGGAGTACAATGAGCAGTTCTTC | CASGRRVEYNEQFF
TRBJ1-2 | . | TRBV20-1 | TRBD1 | TGCAGTGCTAGTCCCCTGGACAGGGCCTGGGCCTATGGCTACACCTTC | CSASPLDRAWAYGYTF
TRBJ2-7 | . | TRBV15 | TRBD1 | TGTGCCACCACCCGGGACAGGGGGAAAACCTACGAGCAGTACTTC | CATTRDRGKTYEQYF
TRBJ1-1 | many | TRBV30 | . | TGTGCCTCCGTTGACGTTTTGGCGAACACTGAAGCTTTCTTT | CASVDVLANTEAFF
TRBJ2-6 | . | TRBV18 | . | TGTGCCAGCTCACCGCCGTTTCATCCGAGCTCTGGGGCCAACGTCCTGACTTTC | CASSPPFHPSSGANVLTF
TRBJ2-3 | few | TRBV19 | . | TGTGCCAGTAGTATAGATCCGTTCGGCACAGATACGCAGTATTTT | CASSIDPFGTDTQYF
TRBJ2-1 | . | TRBV6-2/TRBV6-3 | TRBD2 | TGTGCCAGCAGTTACTCGCGGGGGGCAGTCAATGAGCAGTTCTTC | CASSYSRGAVNEQFF
TRBJ2-1 | . | TRBV12-3/TRBV12-4 | . | TGTGCCAGCAATCAGAGGGGTTGGGATGGGCAGTTCTTC | CASNQRGWDGQFF
TRBJ2-5 | . | TRBV7-2 | . | TGTGCCAGCAGCTACTGGGGGGGGCGAGAGACCCAGTACTTC | CASSYWGGRETQYF
TRBJ1-5 | few | TRBV12-3/TRBV12-4 | TRBD1 | TGTGCCAGCAGTCGACAGGGGGCGAGCAATCAGCCCCAGCATTTT | CASSRQGASNQPQHF
TRBJ1-5 | few | TRBV19 | . | TGTGCCAGTAGAAAGACAATCAGAAGCTCCGGGAATCAGCCCCAGCATTTT | CASRKTIRSSGNQPQHF
TRBJ2-1 | few | TRBV7-3 | TRBD2 | TGTGCCAGCAGCTTAGGTCTAGCGGGCCTAAGGAATGAGCAGTTCTTC | CASSLGLAGLRNEQFF
TRBJ2-1 | few | TRBV5-5 | TRBD2 | TGTGCCAGCAGCCCAATAGCCTCTCTAACGGGGGGGCCTAATGAGCAGTTCTTC | CASSPIASLTGGPNEQFF
TRBJ2-1 | . | TRBV15 | . | TGTGCCACCAGCAGAGAAGGGGGTAGAAGCTCCTACAATGAGCAGTTCTTC | CATSREGGRSSYNEQFF
TRBJ1-1 | . | TRBV25-1 | . | TGTGCCAGCAGTGGGGGCGGGAGAGCTTTCTTT | CASSGGGRAFF
TRBJ2-6 | few | TRBV4-3 | . | TGCGCCAGCAGCCAAGATGGAAGCTCTGGGGCCAACGTCCTGACTTTC | CASSQDGSSGANVLTF
TRBJ1-1 | . | TRBV29-1 | . | TGCAGCTTTACTTCCGCGGCGAACACTGAAGCTTTCTTT | CSFTSAANTEAFF
TRBJ1-6 | few | TRBV7-3 | TRBD1 | TGTGCCAGCAGCCCCGAGTCCGCGACAGGGGCAAATTCACCCCTCCACTTT | CASSPESATGANSPLHF
TRBJ1-5 | . | TRBV7-6 | . | TGTGCCAGCAGCTTAGCCGGCAGTTATAGCAATCAGCCCCAGCATTTT | CASSLAGSYSNQPQHF
TRBJ1-1 | few | TRBV19 | TRBD1 | TGTGCCAGTAGTATAGACCCCGACAGGGACGCTGAAGCTTTCTTT | CASSIDPDRDAEAFF
TRBJ1-2 | many | TRBV7-7 | . | TGTGCCAGCAGTTACCTCGGCGGGTATGGCTACACCTTC | CASSYLGGYGYTF
TRBJ2-3 | many | TRBV5-1 | TRBD1 | TGCGCCAGCAGCTCGGGACAGGGGTCGGATACGCAGTATTTT | CASSSGQGSDTQYF
TRBJ2-7 | . | TRBV12-3/TRBV12-4 | TRBD1 | TGTGCCAGCAGCCCGGGGACAGGGAACGAGCAGTACTTC | CASSPGTGNEQYF
TRBJ2-7 | . | TRBV15 | TRBD1 | TGTGCCACCAGCAGATACGCCCGGGACAGGGAGTACGAGCAGTACTTC | CATSRYARDREYEQYF
TRBJ2-7 | . | TRBV4-1 | . | TGCGCCAGCAGCCAAGCATTGACAGCCGGCTACGAGCAGTACTTC | CASSQALTAGYEQYF
TRBJ2-7 | few | TRBV11-2 | . | TGTGCCAGCAGCTTAGGAGGGTTAGGGGTAACCTACGAGCAGTACTTC | CASSLGGLGVTYEQYF
TRBJ1-1 | few | TRBV15 | . | TGTGCCACCAGCCCAGACAGGAGGAACACTGAAGCTTTCTTT | CATSPDRRNTEAFF
TRBJ2-5 | many | TRBV19 | TRBD1 | TGTGCCAGCACAGGGGGAGAGACCCAGTACTTC | CASTGGETQYF
TRBJ1-1 | many | TRBV7-9 | . | TGTGCCAGCAGTTACAGCGGACCGAACACTGAAGCTTTCTTT | CASSYSGPNTEAFF
TRBJ1-1 | . | TRBV4-3 | . | TGCGCCAGCAGCCCCGGGGAGACTTGGAGCACTGAAGCTTTCTTT | CASSPGETWSTEAFF
TRBJ2-7 | . | TRBV29-1 | . | TGCAGCGTTGCCTATCAGGGCAACTACGAGCAGTACTTC | CSVAYQGNYEQYF
TRBJ1-3 | . | TRBV7-9 | TRBD1 | TGTGCCAGCCTAGCTGGATACAGGGGGCTTGGAAACACCATATATTTT | CASLAGYRGLGNTIYF
TRBJ2-1 | few | TRBV6-5 | TRBD1 | TGTGCCAGCAGCGACAGGGGCTACAATGAGCAGTTCTTC | CASSDRGYNEQFF
TRBJ1-1 | . | TRBV5-1 | TRBD1 | TGCGCCAGCAGCTTCTGGACCGGGACAGCTCAGCACGAAGCTTTCTTT | CASSFWTGTAQHEAFF
TRBJ2-5 | . | TRBV5-6 | . | TGTGCCAGCAGCCCCCTGGGCGAGGAGACCCAGTACTTC | CASSPLGEETQYF
TRBJ2-2 | few | TRBV4-1 | . | TGCGCCAGCAGCCAACTTGGGGGGAGAAACACCGGGGAGCTGTTTTTT | CASSQLGGRNTGELFF
TRBJ2-3 | few | TRBV20-1 | TRBD2 | TGCAGTGCTAGGACTAGCGGGGAAACAAGCACAGATACGCAGTATTTT | CSARTSGETSTDTQYF
TRBJ2-4 | many | TRBV3-1 | TRBD2 | TGTGCCAGCAGCCAAGGACTAGCGGGGGGAAAAAACATTCAGTACTTC | CASSQGLAGGKNIQYF
TRBJ2-2 | . | TRBV19 | . | TGTGCCAGTAGACTGGGGGCCGGGGAGCTGTTTTTT | CASRLGAGELFF
TRBJ1-1 | few | TRBV4-3 | . | TGCGCCAGCAGCCGAAAGGGGGAAGCGTACACTGAAGCTTTCTTT | CASSRKGEAYTEAFF
TRBJ2-2 | . | TRBV27 | . | TGTGCCAGCAATCGTCAGGGGGGCACCGGGGAGCTGTTTTTT | CASNRQGGTGELFF
TRBJ1-2 | . | TRBV12-3/TRBV12-4 | . | TGTGCCAGCAGTTTATCTCCTAACTATGGCTACACCTTC | CASSLSPNYGYTF
TRBJ1-2 | . | TRBV7-9 | . | TGTGCCAGCAGCTTAGCGCTTCCGGGGGCGGATGGCTACACCTTC | CASSLALPGADGYTF
TRBJ1-6 | few | TRBV5-5 | . | TGTGCCAGCAGCTTAGGTGAGGGGACCGATTCACCCCTCCACTTT | CASSLGEGTDSPLHF
TRBJ1-5 | few | TRBV7-2 | . | TGTGCCAGCAGCTTTGGGGGCGACCGCCGCAATCAGCCCCAGCATTTT | CASSFGGDRRNQPQHF
TRBJ2-7 | . | TRBV9 | . | TGTGCCAGCAGCGATTCCCATCTAGGCCCCACCTACGAGCAGTACTTC | CASSDSHLGPTYEQYF
TRBJ2-5 | . | TRBV18 | . | TGTGCCAGCTCACCACCCGAGACCCAGTACTTC | CASSPPETQYF